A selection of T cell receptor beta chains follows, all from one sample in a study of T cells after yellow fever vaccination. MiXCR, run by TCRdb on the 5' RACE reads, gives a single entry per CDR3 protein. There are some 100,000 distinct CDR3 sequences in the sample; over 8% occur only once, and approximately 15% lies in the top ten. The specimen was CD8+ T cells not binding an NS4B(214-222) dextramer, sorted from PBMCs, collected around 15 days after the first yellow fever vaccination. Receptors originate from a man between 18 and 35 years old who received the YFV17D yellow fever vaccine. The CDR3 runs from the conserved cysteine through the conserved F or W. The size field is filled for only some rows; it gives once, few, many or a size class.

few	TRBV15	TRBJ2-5	CATTRDKSWETQYF
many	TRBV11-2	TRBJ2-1	CASSLASNEQFF
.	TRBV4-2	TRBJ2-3	CASSPLSSGGDTDTQYF
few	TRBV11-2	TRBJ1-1	CASSLGAGTEAFF
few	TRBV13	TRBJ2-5	CASSLAGELEETQYF
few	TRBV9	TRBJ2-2	CASSVVGTGELFF
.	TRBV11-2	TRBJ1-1	CASSPRFGNTEAFF
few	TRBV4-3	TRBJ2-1	CASSQDWGSSSYNEQFF
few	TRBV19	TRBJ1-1	CASDRGNTEAFF
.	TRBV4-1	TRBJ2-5	CASSQSTGEAETQYF
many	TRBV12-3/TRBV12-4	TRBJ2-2	CASSFDRRKNTGELFF
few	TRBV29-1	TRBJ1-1	CSVFPDGYTEAFF
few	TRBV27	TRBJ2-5	CASRTLGSGQETQYF
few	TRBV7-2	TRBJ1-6	CASSAGFTTVYNSPLHF
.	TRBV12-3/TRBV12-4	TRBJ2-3	CTSCSPGTGWHKDTQYF
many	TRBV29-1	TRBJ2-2	CSATGVPNTGELFF
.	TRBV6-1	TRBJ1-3	CASQTGHTAGNTIYF
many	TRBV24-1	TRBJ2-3	CATSEGRSLSSTDTQYF
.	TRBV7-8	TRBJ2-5	CASSLPSGGKETQYF
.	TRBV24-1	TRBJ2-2	CATSAGTSGGANTGELFF
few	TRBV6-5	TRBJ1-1	CASSYSHTAYTEAFF
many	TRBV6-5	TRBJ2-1	CASSYSNEQFF
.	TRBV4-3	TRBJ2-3	CASSHLLRGRSPPDTQYF